This TCR beta chain was found in a study of CD4 T cells in relation to SARS-CoV-2 and coronaviruses. Study-wide context: The negative reference was HIV-1 Nef peptide pool or peptide-free culture.

Data came from immunoSEQ multiplex PCR; TCRdb stores just in-frame clones and leaves some out. The sample carries some 14,000 clones, approximately 78% recorded once. Before the COVID-19 pandemic, during about 2011-2019, CD4+ T cells were taken from unexposed donors. The cells were cultured for about 10 days before CD4+ T cells were isolated. PBMCs were plated at 1.5 million to 2 million per well in IL-2-containing medium. Remarks on this clone: As yet, its antigen is unknown.

The CDR3 contains 14 residues. The V end was cut by 4 bases, the J end by 1 base, with 9 bases between. Germline V gives CDR1 KGHDR, CDR2 SFDVKD. The chain uses TRBV24-1 and TRBJ2-5, with D unresolved. This TCR came from a human donor in good health. Sequencing was performed on CD4+ T cells from PBMCs, cultured in vitro. The CDR3, as DNA: TGTGCCACCAGTGAAGCCGGGCCCCAAGAGACCCAGTACTTC. It yields the protein CATSEAGPQETQYF.